The 27 T cell receptor beta chains given below trace back to one sample, sequenced in a study of blood T cell repertoires in COVID-19. Sequenced by immunoSEQ multiplex PCR; TCRdb stores in-frame clones only, minus some. The sample records 200,000 to 250,000 clones, almost 85% being singletons. Sequencing used peripheral blood. The receptors were gathered from an elderly woman with acute or convalescent COVID-19.

The genes are TRBV28 and TRBJ1-2, with D tentatively TRBD1 (6 bases). Looked up from germline, CDR1 is MDHEN and CDR2 is SYDVKM. This CDR3 region has 12 residues. The ends were cut back, 3 bases at V and 7 bases at J, with 9 bases in the middle. Written as DNA, the CDR3 is TGTGCCAGCAGTTTCAGGGGCTTTGGCTACACCTTC. Translated: CASSFRGFGYTF.

To note about this clone: A much larger clonotype is one base distant, so this may be a read error. The V call is TRBV7-8, the J call TRBJ2-7; possibly TRBD1 for D (5 bases). The CDR3 is made up of 12 amino acids. CDR1 SGHVS and CDR2 FQNEAQ come from the germline V gene. V was shortened by 4 bases and J by 3 bases, with 7 bases between the two germline ends. DNA for the CDR3: TGTGCCAGCAGCTACCAGGGCTACGAGCAGTACTTC. Its translation: CASSYQGYEQYF. Drawing the rest from reference TRBV7-8 and TRBJ2-7, the complete variable domain is GAGVSQSPRYKVAKRGQDVALRCDPISGHVSLFWYQQALGQGPEFLTYFQNEAQLDKSGLPSDRFFAERPEGSVSTLKIQRTQQEDSAVYLCASSYQGYEQYFGPGTRLTVT.

V usage is TRBV5-4 and J usage is TRBJ2-3, with 8 bases fitting TRBD2. The CDR3 runs 15 residues. V lost 0 bases and J lost 5; bases outside the gene matches: 5. Germline V gene lookup returns CDR1 SGHNT and CDR2 YYREEE (reference sequence). The CDR3 DNA is TGTGCCAGCAGCTTGGCCGGGAGGGCAGGAGATACGCAGTATTTT. This sequence encodes CASSLAGRAGDTQYF.

The V call is TRBV30, the J call TRBJ2-2; D is undetermined. The CDR3 is made up of 13 amino acids. V was shortened by 3 bases and J by 6 bases, with 11 bases between the two germline ends. Germline V CDR1 and CDR2: GTSNPN, SVGIG (reference sequence). CDR3 loop: CAWRFGFAGELFF. The CDR3 bases are TGTGCCTGGAGGTTCGGTTTTGCCGGGGAGCTGTTTTTT. Full variable domain (outside the CDR3, taken from reference TRBV30 and TRBJ2-2): SQTIHQWPATLVQPVGSPLSLECTVEGTSNPNLYWYRQAAGRGLQLLFYSVGIGQISSEVPQNLSASRPQDRQFILSSKKLLLSDSGFYLCAWRFGFAGELFFGEGSRLTVL.

The chain carries TRBV27 and TRBJ2-5; 15 nucleotides match TRBD2. This CDR3 has 19 residues. V trimming: 4 bases; J trimming: 5 bases; junction bases outside the gene matches: 14. The germline V gene encodes CDR1 MNHEY and CDR2 SMNVEV (reference sequence). The CDR3 DNA is TGTGCCAGCAGTTCAAGGACTAGCGGGGGGGCCGGGAGGCGGGAGACCCAGTACTTC. Translating gives CASSSRTSGGAGRRETQYF.

In this sample, this clone turned up once. This sequence joins TRBV3-1 (or the pseudogene TRBV3-2) and TRBJ1-1; D is unresolved. V dropped 4 bases and J dropped 4 bases, with 13 bases sitting between them. The CDR3 covers 14 residues. Germline CDR1 reads LGHDT; CDR2 reads YNNKEL (reference sequence). CDR3 coding DNA: TGTGCCAGCAGCCTCAAAGGCGGGGTCACTGAAGCTTTCTTT. Protein sequence: CASSLKGGVTEAFF.

The chain couples TRBV5-8 to TRBJ2-1, with 12 positions matching TRBD2. The V gene end was trimmed by 4 bases and the J gene end by 6 bases; junction bases not matched to a gene: 2. Germline assignment: CDR1 SGHTS and CDR2 YDEGEE. This CDR3 spans 14 amino acids. DNA for the CDR3: TGTGCCAGCAGCCCGGGACTAGCGGGCAATGAGCAGTTCTTC. Protein: CASSPGLAGNEQFF.

This sequence joins TRBV4-2 and TRBJ2-5; maybe TRBD2 (7 bases). The CDR3 runs 16 residues. CDR1 and CDR2 (germline): LGHNA, YNFKEQ. The V and J ends lost 0 bases and 3 bases respectively, with 14 bases between them. For the CDR3, the DNA is TGTGCCAGCAGCCAAGACAAGGCGGGGGCCGAAGAGACCCAGTACTTC. Translated: CASSQDKAGAEETQYF.

A remark on this clone: This specimen includes other DNA sequences encoding the same CDR3. The chain links TRBV12-3 or TRBV12-4 to TRBJ1-2; tentative D call: TRBD1 (6 bases). This CDR3 comprises 12 residues. The V gene lost 3 bases and the J gene lost 7 bases, with 9 bases spanning the gap. CDR3 in amino acids: CASSFGGGGYTF. In DNA, the CDR3 is TGTGCCAGCAGTTTTGGGGGCGGTGGCTACACCTTC.

This chain links TRBV18 with TRBJ2-2; perhaps TRBD2 as D (5 bases). Germline values: CDR1 KGHSH, CDR2 LQKENI. This CDR3 is 16 amino acids long. Trimming shortened V by 1 base and J by 1 base, and 10 bases separated the two germline ends. The CDR3, as DNA: TGTGCCAGCTCACCACAGGCCGGGGAGAACACCGGGGAGCTGTTTTTT. Translated: CASSPQAGENTGELFF.

Many counts were recorded for this clone. The chain combines TRBV27 with TRBJ2-6; 9 bases map to TRBD1. Germline V gene lookup returns CDR1 MNHEY and CDR2 SMNVEV (reference sequence). The CDR3 extends over 17 amino acids. The junction had 6 bases not matched to a gene; V was cut back by 3 bases and J by 3 bases. The CDR3 sequence is CASSFYRGLSGANVLTF. DNA of the CDR3: TGTGCCAGCAGTTTTTACAGGGGGCTAAGTGGGGCCAACGTCCTGACTTTC.

The CDR3 DNA reads as TGTGCCTGGAGTGGGATTCTAGGCAGGGGACTAGCGGGAGGGCTCAACGAGCAGTACTTC. As protein: CAWSGILGRGLAGGLNEQYF. The chain combines TRBV30 with TRBJ2-7, with 16 bases aligning to TRBD2. Trimming at V came to 1 base and at J to 5 bases, leaving 17 bases not matched to a gene. Germline V CDR1 and CDR2: GTSNPN, SVGIG (reference sequence). This CDR3 has 20 amino acids.

This clone was counted a few times. The chain carries TRBV7-3 and TRBJ1-1; possibly TRBD1 for D (6 bases). The CDR3 spans 15 residues. The V and J ends lost 1 base and 1 base respectively, with 10 bases between them. Per the germline V gene, CDR1 is SGHTA and CDR2 is FQGTGA. CDR3 in DNA: TGTGCCAGCAGCTTAAACGGACAGCAGAACACTGAAGCTTTCTTT. Translation: CASSLNGQQNTEAFF. Supplemented by reference TRBV7-3 and TRBJ1-1, the full variable domain reads GAGVSQTPSNKVTEKGKYVELRCDPISGHTALYWYRQSLGQGPEFLIYFQGTGAADDSGLPNDRFFAVRPEGSVSTLKIQRTERGDSAVYLCASSLNGQQNTEAFFGQGTRLTVV.

The chain is built from TRBV19 and TRBJ2-7; no clear D gene. Germline CDR1 LNHDA, CDR2 SQIVND (reference sequence). The CDR3 consists of 14 residues. CDR3: CATSATPASYEQYF. In DNA, the CDR3 is TGTGCTACGTCCGCGACACCGGCCTCCTACGAGCAGTACTTC.

The rearrangement joins TRBV4-3 to TRBJ2-2; 15 nucleotides agree with TRBD2. The trim removed 0 bases at V and 4 bases at J, leaving 6 bases unmatched. The CDR3 sequence is 19 residues long. Germline CDR1 and CDR2: LGHNA and YSLEER. This CDR3 is CASSQDPGLAGGSTGELFF. In DNA form, the CDR3 reads TGCGCCAGCAGCCAAGACCCGGGACTAGCGGGAGGCAGCACCGGGGAGCTGTTTTTT.

On this clone itself: Germline and junction disagree at one end, which may indicate a read error. J is TRBJ2-5 and V is TRBV3-1 (or the pseudogene TRBV3-2); D not certain. Germline lookup yields CDR1 LGHDT and CDR2 YNNKEL (reference sequence). The CDR3 spans 12 residues. DNA for the CDR3: TGTGCCAGCCGCCAGGCCCAAGAGACCCAGTACTTC. This encodes CASRQAQETQYF.

This rearrangement joins TRBV3-1 (or the pseudogene TRBV3-2) to TRBJ2-3; D perhaps matches TRBD2 (7 bases). The CDR3 has 15 residues. In germline, CDR1 is LGHDT, CDR2 YNNKEL (reference sequence). Between the trimmed V and J ends, which lost 1 base and 5 bases, there was a span of 13 bases. The CDR3 here is CASSQARGGLDTQYF. CDR3 DNA: TGTGCCAGCAGCCAAGCAAGGGGGGGCCTAGATACGCAGTATTTT.

This chain uses TRBV2 with TRBJ2-1, with a weak D call TRBD1 (6 bases). CDR3 length equals 14 residues. Germline CDR1 is SNHLY and CDR2 is FYNNEI. V was clipped by 9 bases and J by 7 bases, with 19 bases between them. This CDR3 reads CASGGRGLSNEQFF. Written as DNA, the CDR3 is TGTGCCAGTGGGGGCAGGGGTTTATCAAATGAGCAGTTCTTC.

This rearrangement joins TRBV6-6 to TRBJ1-4, with no clear D. V was pared by 6 bases and J by 8 bases, with 22 bases between. The germline CDR1 and CDR2 sequences are MNHNY and SVGAGI (reference sequence). This CDR3 is built from 16 residues. Here the CDR3 reads CASSQLGGQSAEKLFF. CDR3 sequence (DNA): TGTGCCAGCAGCCAACTAGGTGGGCAGTCGGCGGAAAAACTGTTTTTT.

This sequence joins TRBV18 and TRBJ2-7, with a tentative D call TRBD1 (6 bases). The CDR3 spans 14 residues. V shed 3 bases and J shed 3 bases, with 12 bases lying between them. Germline assignment: CDR1 KGHSH and CDR2 LQKENI. CDR3 loop: CASSPRTDSYEQYF. Written as DNA, the CDR3 is TGTGCCAGCTCACCGAGGACAGATAGCTACGAGCAGTACTTC.

This clone showed up just once. The chain has TRBV4-2 and TRBJ2-1; the match to TRBD2 covers 8 bases. This CDR3 spans 16 amino acids. J lost 7 bases, V lost 1 base, and 9 bases had no gene match. Germline CDR1 is LGHNA and CDR2 is YNFKEQ. The CDR3 reads CASSQGERERGNEQFF. DNA of the CDR3: TGTGCCAGCAGCCAAGGGGAGCGGGAGAGGGGGAATGAGCAGTTCTTC.

This rearrangement joins TRBV6-1 to TRBJ1-2; D is unclear. Germline CDR1 is MNHNS and CDR2 is SASEGT. The CDR3 consists of 15 residues. Trimming pared 0 bases from V and 4 bases from J, leaving 12 bases between. The CDR3 region has the DNA TGTGCCAGCAGTGAAGCGCGTGTTACGGTCTATGGCTACACCTTC. Its protein is CASSEARVTVYGYTF.

The chain is built from TRBV18 and TRBJ2-3, with TRBD2 matching over 11 bases. Trimming removed 5 bases from V and 7 bases from J; junction bases left unmatched: 8. This CDR3 spans 15 amino acids. Germline V gives CDR1 KGHSH, CDR2 LQKENI. CDR3 sequence (DNA): TGTGCCAGCTCAGCCGGGACTAGCGGATCTTATACGCAGTATTTT. This codes for CASSAGTSGSYTQYF.

V is TRBV6-2 or TRBV6-3 and J is TRBJ2-5, with D tentatively TRBD1 (6 bases). The CDR3 has 13 residues. V shed 2 bases and J shed 5 bases, with 9 bases lying between them. The germline gives CDR1 MNHEY, CDR2 SVGEGT. Here the CDR3 reads CASSYTGQETQYF. CDR3 in DNA: TGTGCCAGCAGTTACACAGGGCAGGAGACCCAGTACTTC.

V is TRBV18 and J is TRBJ2-4; 9 positions agree with TRBD1. After removal of 0 bases from V and 12 bases from J, the junction contained 15 bases not matched to a gene. The CDR3 covers 17 residues. The germline CDR1 and CDR2 sequences are KGHSH and LQKENI. CDR3 DNA: TGTGCCAGCTCACCACCATCCCGGGACAGGGCAAAAACCCCTCAGTACTTC. Translated, it gives CASSPPSRDRAKTPQYF.

The chain has TRBV2 and TRBJ2-3, with 10 bases lining up with TRBD1. The CDR3 is 14 residues long. CDR1 and CDR2 from the germline V gene are SNHLY and FYNNEI. Germline trimming cut 7 bases from V and 4 bases from J; bases unmatched to any gene: 5. This CDR3 reads CASTGDRGSDTQYF. The CDR3 DNA follows: TGTGCCAGCACCGGGGACAGGGGATCAGATACGCAGTATTTT.

The chain employs TRBV7-2 and TRBJ2-5, with a weak D call TRBD2 (6 bases). Germline loops: CDR1 SGHTA, CDR2 FQGNSA. Trimming shortened V by 6 bases and J by 6 bases, and 14 bases separated the two germline ends. The CDR3 is made up of 13 amino acids. The CDR3 DNA follows: TGTGCCAGCAGGATGGGGGGTTCACAGACCCAGTACTTC. As protein: CASRMGGSQTQYF. The whole variable domain, filled in from reference TRBV7-2 and TRBJ2-5, reads GAGVSQSPSNKVTEKGKDVELRCDPISGHTALYWYRQSLGQGLEFLIYFQGNSAPDKSGLPSDRFSAERTGGSVSTLTIQRTQQEDSAVYLCASRMGGSQTQYFGPGTRLLVL.